Below, 4 T cell receptor beta chains from the same sample are listed, as sequenced in a study of blood T cell repertoires in COVID-19 (dated by TCRdb to between 2020 and 2021). Library preparation was by the immunoSEQ multiplex PCR assay. What TCRdb holds here is the immuneACCESS table cut down to in-frame rearrangements. Part of the clones is not present; checked against another copy, under half of the missing clones reflect an unresolved V gene, and the others are unexplained. The sample table contains 310,000 or so clones; only one count was recorded for 87% of them. 8.9% of the sample is in the top ten clones. Sequencing was done on a sample of PBMCs or T cells enriched from blood (not recorded which). These receptors were taken from a young woman who had recovered from COVID-19.

The chain carries TRBV28 and TRBJ2-3, with 7 positions matching TRBD1. Germline CDR1 is MDHEN and CDR2 is SYDVKM. Trimming removed 6 bases from V and 0 bases from J; junction bases left unmatched: 6. The CDR3 loop spans 15 amino acids. CDR3 region: CASSRDRASTDTQYF. The CDR3 bases are TGTGCCAGCAGCCGCGACAGGGCTAGCACAGATACGCAGTATTTT.

This chain connects TRBV4-3 to TRBJ1-1, with D perhaps TRBD1 (6 bases). Germline values: CDR1 LGHNA, CDR2 YSLEER. V was trimmed by 4 bases and J by 2 bases, leaving 14 bases between them. The CDR3 loop spans 15 amino acids. CDR3 sequence reads: CASSLTDSTNTEAFF. As DNA, the CDR3 is TGCGCCAGCAGCCTCACGGACAGCACTAACACTGAAGCTTTCTTT.

The chain recombines TRBV5-4 with TRBJ1-4; tentative D call: TRBD1 (5 bases). Trimming pared 1 base from V and 8 bases from J, leaving 15 bases between. The germline V gene has CDR1 SGHNT and CDR2 YYREEE (reference sequence). The CDR3 has 15 amino acids. The CDR3 sequence is CASSLSGGFGEKLFF. CDR3 in DNA: TGTGCCAGCAGCTTGTCCGGGGGGTTCGGAGAAAAACTGTTTTTT.

J is TRBJ2-1 and V is TRBV9, with 7 bases lining up with TRBD2. The J segment lost 8 bases and the V segment lost 3 bases, leaving 14 bases of the junction unmatched. The CDR3 has 16 residues. Germline V gives CDR1 SGDLS, CDR2 YYNGEE. CDR3 coding DNA: TGTGCCAGCAGCGGACTCACCCGGGACTACGCCCATGAGCAGTTCTTC. Encoded protein: CASSGLTRDYAHEQFF.